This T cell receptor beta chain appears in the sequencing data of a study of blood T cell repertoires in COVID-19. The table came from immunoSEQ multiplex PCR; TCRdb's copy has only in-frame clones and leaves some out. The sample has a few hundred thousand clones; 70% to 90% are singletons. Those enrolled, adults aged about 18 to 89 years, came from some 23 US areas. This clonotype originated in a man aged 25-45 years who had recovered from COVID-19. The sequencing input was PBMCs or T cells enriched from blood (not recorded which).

The DNA for the CDR3 is TGTGCCAGCAGCCAAGTGGACAGTCTCGAGCAGTACTTC. It translates to CASSQVDSLEQYF. The gene calls are TRBV14 and TRBJ2-7; D might be TRBD1 (6 bases). Trimming shortened V by 1 base and J by 6 bases, and 10 bases separated the two germline ends. The CDR3 is made up of 13 amino acids. Germline CDR1 reads SGHDN; CDR2 reads FVKESK.